The rows below give T cell receptor beta chains drawn from one sample of a study of cytomegalovirus exposure and HLA in healthy donors. Clones were read by immunoSEQ multiplex PCR, and TCRdb kept only the in-frame ones, dropping some. The sample lists 110,000 to 150,000 clones, 70% to 90% occurring once. Material for sequencing was PBMCs. These receptors came from a man aged 18 to 29 in good health and CMV-seronegative. Each CDR3 is given with its conserved first and last residue.

CDR3 protein,V gene
CASAEEANEKLFF,TRBV2
CASSKTGNEQFF,TRBV7-9
CASSRPSGTGGYEQYF,TRBV4-2
CASSNRGFFYNEQFF,TRBV2
CSVVLAGFQETQYF,TRBV29-1
CASSPWDRPYEQYF,TRBV11-3
CASSSGSPNQPQHF,TRBV6-5
CASSLGSGRFSSYNEQFF,TRBV19
CASGAVSGNEKLFF,TRBV2
CASSLTGTGATEAFF,TRBV18
CASSYGTSAYEQYF,TRBV6-5
CASSRSVDRVYGYTF,TRBV6-5
CASSTTGGAIYEQYF,TRBV19
CASSESVNSPLHF,TRBV2
CASEPQGATEAFF,TRBV19
CASGPIREQYF,TRBV25-1
CSASFRETQYF,TRBV20-1
CASSLELAGADTQYF,TRBV5-1
CATSKADTQYF,TRBV10-3
CASSFGALANTEAFF,TRBV5-1
CASSLEAGFPYEQYF,TRBV5-6
CAWSVAGGRFGDTQYF,TRBV30
CASSRDTPEAFF,TRBV2
CASSYSDTEAHEQYF,TRBV6-5
CASSLGLSGRPYEQYF,TRBV27
CASSLEGRANTEAFF,TRBV5-1
CASSYTGTGGYTEAFF,TRBV6-6
CASSTGGLGGAGTQFF,TRBV5-5
CASWAGVFYEQYF,TRBV6-4
CASSQVVGAKNEQYF,TRBV4-1
CASSPMGTSGGAYEQYF,TRBV7-2
CASSFGVPTNEKLFF,TRBV7-9
CASSSGSTEAFF,TRBV5-6